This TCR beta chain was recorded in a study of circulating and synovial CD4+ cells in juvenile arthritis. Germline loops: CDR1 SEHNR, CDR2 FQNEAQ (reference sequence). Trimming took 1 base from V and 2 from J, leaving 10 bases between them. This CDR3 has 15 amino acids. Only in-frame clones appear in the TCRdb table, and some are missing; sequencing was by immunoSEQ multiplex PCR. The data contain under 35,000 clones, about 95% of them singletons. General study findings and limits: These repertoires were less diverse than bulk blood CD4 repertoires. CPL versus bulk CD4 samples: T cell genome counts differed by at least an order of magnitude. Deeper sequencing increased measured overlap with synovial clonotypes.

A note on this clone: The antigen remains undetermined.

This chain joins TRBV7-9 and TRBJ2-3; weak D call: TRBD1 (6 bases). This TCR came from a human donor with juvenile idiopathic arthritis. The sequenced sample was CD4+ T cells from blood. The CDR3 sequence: CASSLVQGNTDTQYF. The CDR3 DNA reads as TGTGCCAGCAGCTTAGTGCAGGGGAACACAGATACGCAGTATTTT.